Listed here are 8 T cell receptor beta chains from one sample, sequenced in a study of blood T cell repertoires in COVID-19 (dated by TCRdb to 2018 to 2020). Library preparation was by the immunoSEQ multiplex PCR assay. TCRdb mirrors the immuneACCESS table, restricted to in-frame sequences. Some clones are absent from its copies; in checked studies, under half trace to an unresolved V gene, and the reason for the others is unknown. In this sample the table shows around 150,000 clones, over 65% of which occur a single time. Roughly 2% of the sample lies in the top ten. Sequencing was performed on peripheral blood. These receptor sequences come from a man in his 70s with acute or convalescent COVID-19.

The chain is built from TRBV2 and TRBJ2-2; 7 positions match TRBD1. The CDR3 totals 13 residues. V was pared by 6 bases and J by 6 bases, with 4 bases of the junction left unmatched. CDR1 SNHLY and CDR2 FYNNEI come from the germline V gene. CDR3 nucleotides: TGTGCCAGCAGACCGACAGGGCCCGGGGAGCTGTTTTTT. Protein sequence: CASRPTGPGELFF.

The genes are TRBV10-3 and TRBJ2-1; TRBD2 matches at 11 bases. The CDR3 length is 20 residues. V lost 6 bases to trimming and J lost 2 bases; unmatched junction nucleotides: 18. In germline, CDR1 is ENHRY, CDR2 SYGVKD. CDR3 protein: CAISDQTSGLAGATYNEQFF. CDR3 coding DNA: TGTGCCATCAGCGACCAAACCTCAGGACTAGCGGGTGCTACCTACAATGAGCAGTTCTTC.

The rearrangement joins TRBV9 to TRBJ1-2; D uncertain. Germline V gene sequence: CDR1 SGDLS, CDR2 YYNGEE. This CDR3 has 15 residues. The V end was cut by 3 bases, the J end by 4 bases, with 16 bases between. Written as DNA, the CDR3 is TGTGCCAGCAGCGCCAGACCATCCCTAGGCTATGGCTACACCTTC. It specifies CASSARPSLGYGYTF.

The CDR3 DNA follows: TGTGCCAGCAGCTTAGGGACAGGGAAGGTCCTGAACACTGAAGCTTTCTTT. The encoded protein is CASSLGTGKVLNTEAFF. This chain connects TRBV28 to TRBJ1-1; 9 bases align to TRBD1. CDR1 and CDR2 from the germline V gene are MDHEN and SYDVKM. This CDR3 has 17 amino acids. The J segment lost 0 bases and the V segment lost 6 bases, leaving 11 bases of the junction unmatched.

V gene TRBV28 combines with J gene TRBJ1-1; no clear D gene. The CDR3 length is 12 residues. The germline V gene has CDR1 MDHEN and CDR2 SYDVKM. V was shortened by 6 bases and J by 0 bases, with 5 bases between the two germline ends. CDR3 amino acids: CASRPMNTEAFF. As DNA, the CDR3 is TGTGCCAGCAGGCCTATGAACACTGAAGCTTTCTTT.

The chain combines TRBV7-8 with TRBJ1-1, with 7 bases fitting TRBD1. The junction had 11 bases not matched to a gene; V was cut back by 4 bases and J by 0 bases. The CDR3 is made up of 17 amino acids. Germline V CDR1 and CDR2: SGHVS, FQNEAQ. The CDR3 sequence is CASSSSGTVLMNTEAFF. In DNA form, the CDR3 reads TGTGCCAGCAGCTCATCCGGGACAGTCTTGATGAACACTGAAGCTTTCTTT.

The rearrangement uses TRBV9 and TRBJ2-7, with 13 bases matching TRBD2. The CDR3 is 15 residues long. CDR1 is SGDLS and CDR2 is YYNGEE in the germline V gene. V trimming: 4 bases; J trimming: 6 bases; junction bases outside the gene matches: 7. The CDR3 region is CASSPRTSGGSEQYF. The CDR3 bases are TGTGCCAGCAGCCCTAGGACTAGCGGGGGTTCCGAGCAGTACTTC.

The chain couples TRBV28 to TRBJ1-2, with D tentatively TRBD1 (5 bases). Germline V lookup: CDR1 MDHEN, CDR2 SYDVKM. The CDR3 has 14 residues. Trimming left V 3 bases short and J 4 bases short, with 12 bases between. For the CDR3, the DNA is TGTGCCAGCAGTTTCCCACAGGAACGCTATGGCTACACCTTC. Translated: CASSFPQERYGYTF.